The sequence of this TCR beta chain was determined in a study of T cell responses to AZD1222 COVID-19 vaccine. The study's findings and limits: White British people made up most donors, females outnumbered males, and clonal diversity was possibly underestimated.

This CDR3 comprises 13 residues. Germline CDR1 is SNHLY and CDR2 is FYNNEI. Trimming took 7 bases from V and 1 from J, leaving 11 bases between them. The table came from immunoSEQ multiplex PCR; TCRdb's copy has only in-frame clones and leaves some out. The top ten hold 15% to 20% of the sample, which has some 63,000 clones, 80% to 90% seen once. In this sample, this clone turned up once. Its antigen remains unidentified. The chain has TRBV2 and TRBJ2-7, with no clear D. The material sequenced was peripheral blood, taken on day 0 of AZD1222 vaccination. The receptor comes from an adult in good health. The CDR3 loop reads CASTIGISYEQYF. As DNA, the CDR3 is TGTGCCAGCACTATAGGGATTTCCTACGAGCAGTACTTC.